The rows below give T cell receptor beta chains drawn from one sample of a study of regulatory T cells in long-lasting Graves disease. TCRdb processed the multiplex PCR reads anew with MiXCR; each CDR3 protein has one entry. This sample yields some 410,000 distinct CDR3 sequences, of which roughly 15% are seen a single time; around 11% belongs to the top ten. A further study also used this sample, focusing on T cells in Graves' hyperthyroidism and ophthalmopathy.

The sequencing used peripheral blood mononuclear cells (PBMCs), collected at new diagnosis, from a patient treated with antithyroid drugs. Every receptor here comes from a young woman with Graves disease. CDR3s include the opening cysteine and the closing phenylalanine or tryptophan. The order of the fields is J gene, V gene, D gene, CDR3 protein. The D gene is left open where the match is weak.

J: TRBJ1-4; V: TRBV29-1; D: TRBD1; CDR3: CSVTAGTGAATNEKLFF
J: TRBJ2-5; V: TRBV18; D: TRBD2; CDR3: CASSPPESGRRKTQYF
J: TRBJ1-1; V: TRBV18; D: NA; CDR3: CASSPQGENTEAFF
J: TRBJ2-1; V: TRBV28; D: NA; CDR3: CASSFRGEQFF
J: TRBJ2-5; V: TRBV12-3/TRBV12-4; D: NA; CDR3: CASSSLGASQYF
J: TRBJ1-4; V: TRBV2; D: NA; CDR3: CASSVGPYGARTGEKLFF
J: TRBJ2-2; V: TRBV6-5; D: TRBD1; CDR3: CASSYSPGTGPNTGELFF
J: TRBJ2-7; V: TRBV2; D: NA; CDR3: CASSASMGSYEQYF
J: TRBJ2-7; V: TRBV24-1; D: TRBD1; CDR3: CATSEGQGARKQYF
J: TRBJ1-5; V: TRBV20-1; D: NA; CDR3: CSARGPIEPQHF
J: TRBJ2-7; V: TRBV6-2/TRBV6-3; D: NA; CDR3: CASKTVPTSHEQYF
J: TRBJ2-1; V: TRBV18; D: NA; CDR3: CASSPTQGVGEQFF
J: TRBJ2-1; V: TRBV12-3/TRBV12-4; D: NA; CDR3: CASSPDWQDYNEQFF
J: TRBJ1-2; V: TRBV4-3; D: NA; CDR3: CASSQVTGGGYTF
J: TRBJ1-2; V: TRBV4-1; D: NA; CDR3: CASSQRHAWGANYGYSF
J: NA; V: TRBV2; D: NA; CDR3: CASREGGSFYEQYF